This TCR beta chain stems from a study of blood T cell repertoires in COVID-19. Study details: The United States, Italy and Spain provided the acute and convalescent COVID-19 samples. Sources were T cells, B-cell-depleted T cells, or PBMCs; the material itself was cDNA or gDNA.

After removal of 8 bases from V and 4 bases from J, the junction contained 1 base not matched to a gene. The CDR3 runs 12 residues. Looked up from germline, CDR1 is LGHDT and CDR2 is YNNKEL (reference sequence). Original methodology: Estimation of nucleated cell counts relied on the amplification of reference gene primers. Measured with immunoSEQ multiplex PCR; TCRdb has only the in-frame clones, and not every one. V and J calls plus clone size are reproduced from that table; the DNA served to infer D and trimming. The sample records over 65,000 clones, around 86% being singletons. The sequence was collected from a man older than 75 with acute or convalescent COVID-19. Sequencing was done on a sample of peripheral blood. The chain joins TRBV3-1 (or the pseudogene TRBV3-2) to TRBJ1-3; 8 nucleotides match TRBD1. The CDR3 DNA reads as TGTGCCAGCCGGGACAGGGGAAACACCATATATTTT. Translation: CASRDRGNTIYF.